This TCR beta chain appears in the sequencing data of a study of blood T cells in healthy people across ages. Findings of the study overall: Using unsorted PBMCs precluded a conclusive naive versus antigen-experienced comparison. Donor CMV infection status was unknown, possibly confounding age-related changes in expanded clonotypes.

CDR1 SGHKS and CDR2 YYEKEE come from the germline V gene (reference sequence). The CDR3 has 15 amino acids. Next came a second PCR, run for roughly 6 to 11 cycles, which used a sample-barcoded 5' primer along with a J-beta primer mix. TCRdb itself ran the 5' RACE reads through MiXCR, one entry per CDR3 protein. The sample contains 550,000 to 800,000 distinct CDR3 sequences, approximately 31% of which appear only once. Points on this clonotype: Antigen: not known. One junction end does not reproduce the germline sequence, and a read error may be involved.

The receptor was derived from a woman of 80 years or more in good health. Sequencing used blood. The chain carries TRBV5-5 and TRBJ1-1; a weak D match, TRBD1 (5 bases). The CDR3 loop reads CASSLAGLLNAEAFF. In nucleotides, the CDR3 is TGTGCCAGCAGCTTGGCAGGGCTTTTGAACGCTGAAGCTTTCTTT.